One sample yielded the 3 T cell receptor beta chains listed below, sequenced in a study of blood T cell repertoires in COVID-19. The table came from immunoSEQ multiplex PCR; TCRdb's copy has only in-frame clones and leaves some out. The table shows roughly 170,000 clones, with approximately 90% occurring only once. The sequenced sample was peripheral blood. These receptors were collected from a man in his 60s with acute or convalescent COVID-19.

This chain connects TRBV12-5 to TRBJ1-5; no clear D gene. The CDR3 consists of 13 residues. The V end lost 4 bases, the J end lost 6 bases, and 10 bases lay between the germline ends. The germline V gene encodes CDR1 LGHNT and CDR2 FRNRAP. The CDR3 DNA sequence: TGTGCTAGTGGTTCGTGGGGAGGTCAGCCCCAGCATTTT. Translated: CASGSWGGQPQHF.

The chain links TRBV12-5 to TRBJ2-7, with 7 bases fitting TRBD1. Losses at the gene ends were 5 bases for V and 5 bases for J; bases not matched to a gene: 9. CDR1 is LGHNT, CDR2 FRNRAP, per germline. The CDR3 has 14 amino acids. CDR3 sequence reads: CASGRGQVMNEQYF. CDR3 DNA: TGTGCTAGTGGTCGAGGACAGGTAATGAACGAGCAGTACTTC.

The J gene is TRBJ1-1, the V gene TRBV6-5, with D maybe TRBD1 (6 bases). Germline V gene data show CDR1 as MNHEY and CDR2 as SVGAGI. V was clipped by 0 bases and J by 7 bases, with 15 bases between them. The CDR3 spans 15 residues. The CDR3 DNA follows: TGTGCCAGCAGTTACTCGTCCCAGGGGCAGAGTGAAGCTTTCTTT. The encoded protein is CASSYSSQGQSEAFF.